The TCR beta chain under discussion was sequenced for a study of blood T cell repertoires in COVID-19. As for the study in general: There were acute and convalescent COVID-19 samples, and they came from the United States, Italy and Spain. Nucleic acid was either cDNA or gDNA, and it came from T cells, B-cell-depleted T cells, or PBMCs.

In the authors' methods: Scientists estimated how many nucleated cells there were by amplifying reference gene primers. The repertoire was sequenced with immunoSEQ multiplex PCR; TCRdb's copy has only in-frame clones and lacks some. V and J calls and clone size are copied from that table; D and trimming were computed from the DNA. Here the sample spans 170,000 or so clones, 70% to 90% being singletons. V was trimmed by 5 bases and J by 0 bases, leaving 10 bases between them. Germline V CDR1 and CDR2: SNHLY, FYNNEI. This CDR3 spans 14 amino acids. This sequence was found in a man aged 40-49 years with active or convalescent COVID-19. The V and J genes are TRBV2 and TRBJ1-2; no firm D call. The source material was peripheral blood. This CDR3 reads CASSRDKANYGYTF. Written as DNA, the CDR3 is TGTGCCAGCAGTCGAGACAAAGCTAACTATGGCTACACCTTC.